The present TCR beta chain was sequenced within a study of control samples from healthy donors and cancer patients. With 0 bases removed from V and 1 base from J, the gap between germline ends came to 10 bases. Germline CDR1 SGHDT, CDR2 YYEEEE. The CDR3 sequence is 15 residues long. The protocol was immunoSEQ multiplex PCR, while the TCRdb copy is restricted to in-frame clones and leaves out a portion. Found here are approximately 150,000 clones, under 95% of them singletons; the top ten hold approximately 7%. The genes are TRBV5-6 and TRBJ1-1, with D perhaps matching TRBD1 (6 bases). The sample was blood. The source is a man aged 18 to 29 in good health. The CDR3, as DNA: TGTGCCAGCAGCTTGGCCGGGGGCCAGAACACTGAAGCTTTCTTT. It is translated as CASSLAGGQNTEAFF.